This T cell receptor beta chain was captured by sequencing in a study of shared clonotypes between healthy human individuals. Assay: immunoSEQ multiplex PCR; the TCRdb copy retains only in-frame clones and omits some. The sample has hundreds of thousands of clones, more than 70% seen once. This receptor was identified in a woman in her thirties or forties in good health. Some clones in this sample may be carry-over from other donors' samples. Material: PBMCs.

The CDR3: CATRRGVTSTDTQYF. The CDR3 DNA reads TGTGCCACAAGGAGGGGAGTAACTAGCACAGATACGCAGTATTTT. The V and J genes are TRBV15 and TRBJ2-3; maybe TRBD2 (6 bases). Trimming took off 9 bases at V and 0 bases at J, with 16 bases between the two ends. The CDR3 runs 15 residues. Germline-derived CDR1 and CDR2 are LNHNV and YYDKDF (reference sequence).